In this sample, the clone carrying this TCR beta chain turned up a few times. The antigen is unknown. This CDR3 has 13 amino acids. Trimming stripped 5 bases from V and 0 bases from J, with 8 bases between. The V gene's germline CDR1 is MNHEY and CDR2 SMNVEV (reference sequence). These data come from a study of beta chain features in type 1 diabetes. Sequenced material consisted of expressed TCRB transcripts (all of the isolated RNA was reverse transcribed). Profiled with immunoSEQ multiplex PCR; TCRdb holds only in-frame clones, not every one. The sample contains around 150,000 clones, approximately 9.1% of which appear only once. The study, taken as a whole, reports: Amplification by PCR could prefer shorter templates, with the same effect in patients and controls. TCRB CDR3s from Type 1 diabetes patients were moderately but significantly shorter in all four CD4+ subsets.

Naive, central memory, regulatory and stem cell-like memory cells within the CD4+ compartment were sorted using CD45RO/CCR7/CD25/CD127/CD95/CD27. The sequencing sample was made of central memory CD4+ T cells from blood. The V and J genes are TRBV27 and TRBJ2-7, with a weak D call TRBD1 (6 bases). This TCR was sampled from a woman aged 25 to 39 with type 1 diabetes. In DNA, the CDR3 is TGTGCCAGCAGTCGGACAGCCTCCTACGAGCAGTACTTC. Protein: CASSRTASYEQYF.